This TCR beta chain was documented in a study of Graves' ophthalmopathy and Graves' hyperthyroidism. Across the study: The blood sample was drawn at first diagnosis and before any treatment.

RNA transcripts were the source from which TCR beta CDR3 regions were amplified. HTBI-primed first-round RT-PCR preceded second-round multiplex PCR. TCRdb reprocessed the multiplex PCR reads with MiXCR, giving one entry per CDR3 protein. Here the sample spans 450,000 or so distinct CDR3 sequences, about an eighth being singletons. General observations from the study: Detected in blood as well were most expanded thyroid clonotypes with frequency above 0.001.

Germline V CDR1 and CDR2: MDHEN, SYDVKM. The CDR3 consists of 12 residues. V lost 5 bases and J lost 7, with 11 bases in between. Ophthalmopathy cases showed moderate-to-severe activity, scoring CAS ≥3 and NOSPECS ≥4, with duration under 3 months. The PBMCs used were ones drawn from approximately 10 ml of fresh peripheral blood. This clonotype was detected many times. Its antigen is unidentified. This chain joins TRBV28 and TRBJ1-1, with unresolved D. The source is a woman in her thirties with Graves' ophthalmopathy. The sequenced sample consisted of blood. The CDR3 region is CASSPPGFEAFF. The CDR3 bases are TGTGCCAGCAGTCCACCGGGGTTTGAAGCTTTCTTT.